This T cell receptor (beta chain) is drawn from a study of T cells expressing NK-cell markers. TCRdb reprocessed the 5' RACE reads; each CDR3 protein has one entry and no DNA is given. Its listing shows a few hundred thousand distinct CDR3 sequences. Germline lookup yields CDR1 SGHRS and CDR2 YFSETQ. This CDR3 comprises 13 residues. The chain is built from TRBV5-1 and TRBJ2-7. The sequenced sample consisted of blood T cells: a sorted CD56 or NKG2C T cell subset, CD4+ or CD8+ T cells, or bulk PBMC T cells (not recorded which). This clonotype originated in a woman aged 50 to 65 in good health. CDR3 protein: CASSWDYNDEQYF.